These T cell receptor beta chains were read from a single sample in a study of blood T cell repertoires in COVID-19. The data were produced by immunoSEQ multiplex PCR, yet TCRdb's version contains in-frame clones alone and is incomplete. The sample yields some 140,000 clones, 70% to 80% seen once. Sequences were obtained from peripheral blood. All receptors derive from a man aged 55 to 70 who had recovered from COVID-19. CDR3s include the opening cysteine and the closing phenylalanine or tryptophan. A D gene is named only where the DNA matches it firmly. Clone size is not always given. Where it is, it says once, few, many or a class for expanded clones.

clone_size d_call j_call v_call cdr3_nt cdr3_aa
few NA TRBJ2-7 TRBV12-3/TRBV12-4 TGTGCCAGCACGATACAGGGTATCCACGAGCAGTACTTC CASTIQGIHEQYF
NA TRBD2 TRBJ2-3 TRBV7-3 TGTGCCAGCAGCTTGACTAGCGGGGGCACAGATACGCAGTATTTT CASSLTSGGTDTQYF
NA NA TRBJ2-1 TRBV4-3 TGCGCCAGCAGCCAAGAGAGCTCCGGCGGGTACAATGAGCAGTTCTTC CASSQESSGGYNEQFF
NA NA TRBJ1-2 TRBV29-1 TGCAGCGCCGTGGGCACAGTCTATGGCTACACCTTC CSAVGTVYGYTF
once TRBD2 TRBJ2-5 TRBV7-3 TGTGCCAGCAGCCAACTCGGGACTAGTCCCGGGGGGCAAGAGACCCAGTACTTC CASSQLGTSPGGQETQYF
few NA TRBJ2-7 TRBV28 TGTGCCAGCAGTCGGGACAACTACGAGCAGTACTTC CASSRDNYEQYF
NA NA TRBJ2-7 TRBV24-1 TGTGCCACCAGTGTCCCAGGAAGCCCCCAGCAGTACTTC CATSVPGSPQQYF
NA NA TRBJ1-1 TRBV6-5 TGTGCCAGCAGTTACTCGGGAGGGGGCACTGAAGCTTTCTTT CASSYSGGGTEAFF
NA TRBD1 TRBJ1-3 TRBV7-2 TGTGCCAGCAGCTTAGGCCGGGACAGCAGAGGAAACACCATATATTTT CASSLGRDSRGNTIYF
NA NA TRBJ2-4 TRBV7-9 TGTGCCAGCAGCTTAGAGGGGGTGGTAGCCAAAAACATTCAGTACTTC CASSLEGVVAKNIQYF
NA TRBD1 TRBJ1-2 TRBV27 TGTGCCAGCACTTCCGTGACAGGGTCTGGCTACACCTTC CASTSVTGSGYTF
NA TRBD1 TRBJ1-2 TRBV28 TGTGCCAGCAGGGATTGGGACAGGGGAGGAGGGGACTATGGCTACACCTTC CASRDWDRGGGDYGYTF
NA NA TRBJ2-5 TRBV5-1 TGCGCCAGCAGCTGGGTCAAGGCGGTGGGAGAGACCCAGTACTTC CASSWVKAVGETQYF
NA TRBD1 TRBJ1-5 TRBV7-2 TGTGCCAGCTCCCGGGACAGGAGCGATCAGCCCCAGCATTTT CASSRDRSDQPQHF
NA NA TRBJ1-6 TRBV6-2/TRBV6-3 TGTGCCAGCAGCCACCTTCCGGGAGGTTCACCCCTCCACTTT CASSHLPGGSPLHF
NA NA TRBJ1-2 TRBV6-5 TGTGCCGTCCTGGGGGCGAGCTATGGCTACACCTTC CAVLGASYGYTF
NA NA TRBJ2-2 TRBV7-2 TGTGCCAGCAGCCGAGGGATGTCCGGGGAGCTGTTTTTT CASSRGMSGELFF
NA NA TRBJ1-4 TRBV28 TGTGCCAGCAGTTTTCGTGGCGGTAATGAAAAACTGTTTTTT CASSFRGGNEKLFF
NA NA TRBJ1-2 TRBV29-1 TGCAGCGTGCTCAAGATGGGCACTAACTATGGCTACACCTTC CSVLKMGTNYGYTF
many NA TRBJ1-2 TRBV2 TGTGCCAGCAGTGCCCGGGGGGGTCAAGGCTACACCTTC CASSARGGQGYTF
NA NA TRBJ2-7 TRBV5-1 TGCGCCAGCAGCTTGCGCCAGGGCTACGAGCAGTACTTC CASSLRQGYEQYF
NA TRBD1 TRBJ1-6 TRBV28 TGTGCCAGCAGTTTACCTGGGACAGTCCATTCAAATTCACCCCTCCACTTT CASSLPGTVHSNSPLHF
NA TRBD1 TRBJ2-2 TRBV5-1 TGCGCCAGCAGCTTGGCGGCAGGGGGAACCGGGGAGCTGTTTTTT CASSLAAGGTGELFF
NA NA TRBJ2-1 TRBV28 TGTGCCAGCCGGGGGGCAGGCGATGGGAATGAGCAGTTCTTC CASRGAGDGNEQFF